Listed below are T cell receptor beta chains from one sample, sequenced in a study of T cell repertoires in cytomegalovirus infection. For these TCRs, the target antigens are not known. TCRdb used MiXCR to reprocess the reads, holding one entry per CDR3 protein. The data hold about 920,000 distinct CDR3 sequences, with approximately 30% observed a single time. Sequencing was performed on cultured CD8+ T cells from PBMCs, taken from culture after CMV antigen stimulation. The receptors come from a human donor in good health (CMV status not recorded). Some clones in this sample may be carry-over from other donors' samples. Both conserved end residues are part of each CDR3. A D gene is named only where the DNA matches it firmly. A clone size is listed for some rows: how often the clone was seen (once, few, many), or a class if it is expanded.

J gene	D gene	clone size	V gene	CDR3 DNA	CDR3 protein
TRBJ1-1	-	-	TRBV6-6	TGTGCCAGCAGGTCGTCAGGGAACACTGAAGCTTTCTTT	CASRSSGNTEAFF
TRBJ2-2	-	once	TRBV6-5	-	CASSWGGGNTGELLF
TRBJ2-1	TRBD2	-	TRBV4-1	TGCGCCAGCAGTCGATACTGGGGGGGTAGTGGGAATGAGCAGTTCTTC	CASSRYWGGSGNEQFF
TRBJ1-4	-	many	TRBV12-3/TRBV12-4	TGTGCCAGCAGTTTAGTATTGTCGGCAACTAATGAAAAACTGTTTTTT	CASSLVLSATNEKLFF
TRBJ2-2	-	few	TRBV19	TGTGCCAGTGGACCCCAGAACACCGGGGAGCTGTTTTTT	CASGPQNTGELFF
TRBJ1-4	TRBD1	-	TRBV4-1	TGCGCCAGCAGCCACCAAGTGTACAGGGGCGCGCGTAAACTGTTTTTT	CASSHQVYRGARKLFF
TRBJ2-3	-	few	TRBV6-2/TRBV6-3	TGTGCCAGCACCCACGACTACCGAGATACGCAGTATTTT	CASTHDYRDTQYF
TRBJ2-7	TRBD1	-	TRBV7-9	TGTGCCAGCAGCTCCGTGGACAGGGGGCGCGAGCAGTACTTC	CASSSVDRGREQYF
TRBJ2-3	-	few	TRBV7-9	TGTGCCAGCAGCGCACAGGGATGGGGGTGGGATACGCAGTATTTT	CASSAQGWGWDTQYF
TRBJ2-3	TRBD1	-	TRBV7-3	TGTGCCAGCAGCTTACCGGGACAGGGGTCAGATACGCAGTATTTT	CASSLPGQGSDTQYF
TRBJ1-1	-	-	TRBV20-1	TGCAGTGCTAACACCTTGAACACTGAAGCTTTCTTT	CSANTLNTEAFF
TRBJ2-7	-	-	TRBV4-2	TGTGCCAGCAGCCAAGAGGAGGGCCTCCTGGACGAGCAGTACTTC	CASSQEEGLLDEQYF
TRBJ1-5	-	-	TRBV19	TGTGCCAGTAGTATAGGGCCAGGGTGGAATCAGCCCCAGCATTTT	CASSIGPGWNQPQHF
TRBJ1-1	TRBD1	few	TRBV5-1	TGCGCCAGCAGCTTAACAGGGGGGACGACTGAAGCTTTCTTT	CASSLTGGTTEAFF
TRBJ1-6	-	once	TRBV19	TGTGCCAGTAGTACCGGGGCCTTCGATTCTAGTTCACCCCTCCACTTT	CASSTGAFDSSSPLHF
TRBJ2-3	TRBD1	-	TRBV27	TGTGCCAGCAGTGCCCGGGACAGGGTGACAGATACGCAGTATTTT	CASSARDRVTDTQYF
TRBJ2-1	-	-	TRBV7-3	TGTGCCAGCAGCTTAACGTTCCAGGGGGGGCTTTACAATGAGCAGTTCTTC	CASSLTFQGGLYNEQFF
TRBJ2-1	-	many	TRBV19	TGTGCCAGTAGTATAGATTTTTCGGGGCCCCCATACAATGAGCAGTTCTTC	CASSIDFSGPPYNEQFF
TRBJ2-3	TRBD2	-	TRBV14	TGTGCCAGCAGCCAGTCGGGACTAGAGAGGACAGATACGCAGTATTTT	CASSQSGLERTDTQYF
TRBJ2-1	TRBD2	-	TRBV9	TGTGCCAGCAATAAGCGGGGGGGTGATATCTCCTACAATGAGCAGTTCTTC	CASNKRGGDISYNEQFF
TRBJ2-7	-	many	TRBV7-8	TGTGCCAGCAGCTTCGGACAGTTTTACGAGCAGTACTTC	CASSFGQFYEQYF
TRBJ2-1	TRBD1	-	TRBV10-3	TGTGTCATCACTCCGGGACAGGGGGGAAATGAGCAGTTCTTC	CVITPGQGGNEQFF
TRBJ2-2	-	-	TRBV19	TGTGCCAGTAGCCTTACTTTCCGGGCTCCGAACACCGGGGAGCTGTTTTTT	CASSLTFRAPNTGELFF
TRBJ2-1	-	few	TRBV27	TGTGCCAGCAGTTTGACAGCTCGCGATGAGCAGTTCTTC	CASSLTARDEQFF
TRBJ2-1	-	-	TRBV6-5	TGTGCCAGCAGTTACTCGGGCAGGGTTGGGAATGAGCAGTTCTTC	CASSYSGRVGNEQFF
TRBJ2-7	TRBD1	many	TRBV7-8	TGTGCCAGCAGCTTAGGACAGGGGGACGAGCAGTACTTC	CASSLGQGDEQYF
TRBJ1-2	-	-	TRBV9	TGTGCCAGCAGCGACAAAGGGCTGGGCGGCTACACCTTC	CASSDKGLGGYTF
TRBJ2-1	-	few	TRBV5-6	TGTGCCAGCAGCTTGCCCGGGATTGAGCAGTTCTTC	CASSLPGIEQFF
TRBJ1-1	-	-	TRBV27	TGTGCCAGCCTAAGGGGAAGTGAAGCTTTCTTT	CASLRGSEAFF
TRBJ1-1	-	-	TRBV11-2	TGTGCCAGCAGCTTAGATCTTGGTGGGTGGACTGAAGCTTTCTTT	CASSLDLGGWTEAFF
TRBJ1-2	-	-	TRBV9	TGTGCCAGCACCGATGGCCAGGTCTATGGCTACACCTTC	CASTDGQVYGYTF
TRBJ2-7	-	-	TRBV15	TGTGCCACCAGCACCTCTACAGGATCCTACGAGCAGTACTTC	CATSTSTGSYEQYF
TRBJ2-1	-	few	TRBV9	TGTGCCAGCAGCGGGGGGACTACAGGGTTCCCCCCTTACAATGAGCAGTTCTTC	CASSGGTTGFPPYNEQFF
TRBJ2-1	TRBD2	many	TRBV4-1	TGCGCCAGCAGCCAAGGACCGGCAGCGGGGGGGTTCAATGAGCAGTTCTTC	CASSQGPAAGGFNEQFF
TRBJ1-1	-	few	TRBV6-1	TGTGCCAGCAGTGAAATGTGGCTTGAAGGCACTGAAGCTTTCTTT	CASSEMWLEGTEAFF
TRBJ2-3	TRBD2	-	TRBV7-9	TGTGCCAGCAGCCTGACTGGTCGGGGGGGACGCCGCACAGATACGCAGTATTTT	CASSLTGRGGRRTDTQYF
TRBJ1-4	-	few	TRBV7-6	TGTGCCAGCAGCTTAAGAGCGGGTGAAAAACTGTTTTTT	CASSLRAGEKLFF
TRBJ2-2	-	few	TRBV4-1	TGCGCCAGCAGCCAGCGGGGCTCAGGAACCGGGGAGCTGTTTTTT	CASSQRGSGTGELFF
TRBJ2-3	-	few	TRBV7-2	TGTGCCAGCAGTCTAACAGCGACCGGGGGCACAGATACGCAGTATTTT	CASSLTATGGTDTQYF
TRBJ2-2	-	-	TRBV6-5	TGTGCCACGACAAACTACAACACCGGGGAGCTGTTTTTT	CATTNYNTGELFF
TRBJ2-1	-	-	TRBV15	TGTGCCACCAGCTCATCCGGGGAAAATGAGCAGTTCTTC	CATSSSGENEQFF
TRBJ1-5	-	-	TRBV19	TGTGCCAGTCGTTCGTGGAATCAGCCCCAGCATTTT	CASRSWNQPQHF
TRBJ2-2	-	many	TRBV7-2	TGTGCCTGCCGGAACGGGCTGAACACCGGGGAGCTGTTTTTT	CACRNGLNTGELFF
TRBJ2-2	TRBD2	-	TRBV4-2	TGTGCCAGCAGCCAAGGGGCGGGGGTGAACACCGGGGAGCTGTTTTTT	CASSQGAGVNTGELFF
TRBJ2-3	TRBD2	-	TRBV4-3	TGCGCCAGCAGCCCCTGGATAAGCGGGGGAACGACTAGCACAGATACGCAGTATTTT	CASSPWISGGTTSTDTQYF
TRBJ1-5	-	-	TRBV6-2/TRBV6-3	TGTGCCAGCAGTTGGGTGAGGGGGGCACAGCCCCAGCATTTT	CASSWVRGAQPQHF
TRBJ1-4	-	few	TRBV27	TGTGCCAGCAGTTCCCCCGACAGGAATGAAAAACTGTTTTTT	CASSSPDRNEKLFF
TRBJ2-5	TRBD2	few	TRBV6-2/TRBV6-3	TGTGCCAGCAGTTACTCTGTCCCAGCGGGGGCAGAGACCCAGTACTTC	CASSYSVPAGAETQYF
TRBJ1-1	-	-	TRBV12-5	TGTGCTAGTGGTTTTCCTCTACCCGACACTGAAGCTTTCTTT	CASGFPLPDTEAFF
TRBJ2-1	-	many	TRBV11-1	TGTGCCAGCAGCTTAGTAAGGGGAGCCTCCTACAATGAGCAGTTCTTC	CASSLVRGASYNEQFF
TRBJ1-1	-	-	TRBV6-5	TGTGCCAGCAGTTACTATCCGGTGGTGATGAACACTGAAGCTTTCTTT	CASSYYPVVMNTEAFF
TRBJ1-2	-	few	TRBV19	TGTGCCAGTAGTACCTCATCTACGGTGTACTATGGCTACACCTTC	CASSTSSTVYYGYTF
TRBJ1-2	-	few	TRBV7-9	TGTGCCATCCCGCCTTTCTATGGCTACACCTTC	CAIPPFYGYTF
TRBJ1-2	-	-	TRBV25-1	TGTGCCAGCAGTGAACGGGGCTCCGGCGACTATGGCTACACCTTC	CASSERGSGDYGYTF
TRBJ1-1	-	-	TRBV7-2	TGTGCCAGCAGGTCGACAGTCATGAACACTGAAGCTTTCTTT	CASRSTVMNTEAFF
TRBJ1-1	-	-	TRBV27	TGTGCCAGCAGGGCAACCGGGACATCCGGCACTGAAGCTTTCTTT	CASRATGTSGTEAFF
TRBJ1-2	TRBD1	-	TRBV4-1	TGCGCCAGCAGCCAAGAGGGAGACAGGGGTCCGCGGGGCTACACCTTC	CASSQEGDRGPRGYTF
TRBJ1-4	TRBD1	-	TRBV12-3/TRBV12-4	TGTGCCAGCAGTTGGACAGGGGCAACTAATGAAAAACTGTTTTTT	CASSWTGATNEKLFF
TRBJ2-2	TRBD1	-	TRBV27	TGTGCCAGCAGTCTCCGACAGGGGGACACCGGGGAGCTGTTTTTT	CASSLRQGDTGELFF
TRBJ2-5	TRBD2	many	TRBV7-9	TGTGCCAGCAGCTCCTACCCTAGGCGGGAGGAGACCCAGTACTTC	CASSSYPRREETQYF